This T cell receptor beta chain was retrieved from a study of blood T cell repertoires in COVID-19. Across the whole study: Whether acute or convalescent, the COVID-19 samples came from the United States, Italy and Spain.

Per the original data handling: Amplifying reference gene primers gave estimates of nucleated cell counts. Assay: immunoSEQ multiplex PCR; the TCRdb copy retains only in-frame clones and omits some. V, J and clone size derive from that table, while D and trimming were established from the DNA sequence. The sample has approximately 210,000 clones; about four fifths are singletons. Trimming cost V 2 bases and J 7 bases, with 14 bases left between them. This CDR3 is built from 15 residues. Germline CDR1 and CDR2: SGHVS and FNYEAQ. This sequence joins TRBV7-6 and TRBJ2-2; D is possibly TRBD1 (5 bases). The sequence derives from a woman aged 40 to 50 with active or convalescent COVID-19. Sequencing was carried out using peripheral blood. The CDR3: CASSLNARVGGELFF. The CDR3 nucleotides read TGTGCCAGCAGCTTAAATGCCAGGGTGGGCGGGGAGCTGTTTTTT.